The rows below give T cell receptor beta chains drawn from one sample of a study of T cells in tuberculosis. The method was immunoSEQ multiplex PCR; TCRdb's version includes in-frame clones alone and lacks a portion of them. The sample shows fewer than 40,000 clones, about 82% of them seen only once. Specimen: PBMCs, collected at tuberculosis diagnosis. Source of these receptors: an adult with tuberculosis. The CDR3 runs from the conserved cysteine through the conserved F or W. The D gene is left open where the match is weak. A clone size is listed for some rows: how often the clone was seen (once, few, many), or a class if it is expanded.

d_gene	v_gene	len	j_gene	abundance	CDR3nt	CDR3aa
.	TRBV5-1	13	TRBJ2-1	once	TGCGCCAGCAGCTTGGAACATGACAATGAGCAGTTCTTC	CASSLEHDNEQFF
TRBD1	TRBV13	16	TRBJ2-3	.	TGTGCCAGCAGCGAGGGACAGGGGGTGAGCACAGATACGCAGTATTTT	CASSEGQGVSTDTQYF
.	TRBV6-1	16	TRBJ1-2	.	TGTGCCAGCAGTGAAGCGCTTCGCGGGGGCACTTATGGCTACACCTTC	CASSEALRGGTYGYTF
.	TRBV21-1	17	TRBJ2-7	.	TGTGCCAGCAGCAAAAGGGGGGGACAGGGGCCTTCCTACGAGCAGTACTTC	CASSKRGGQGPSYEQYF
.	TRBV29-1	15	TRBJ2-1	.	TGCAGCGTTGAAGATCAGGACACCCGCACCAATGAGCAGTTCTTC	CSVEDQDTRTNEQFF
.	TRBV4-1	15	TRBJ1-4	.	TGCGCCAGCAGCCCATGGGCAGGGTCTAATGAAAAACTGTTTTTT	CASSPWAGSNEKLFF
.	TRBV2	13	TRBJ1-2	.	TGTGCCAGCAGTGGACAGGTCCTCTATGGCTACACCTTC	CASSGQVLYGYTF
TRBD1	TRBV28	12	TRBJ2-7	.	TGTGCCAGCAAGGACAGGGCCTACGAGCAGTACTTC	CASKDRAYEQYF
.	TRBV9	15	TRBJ2-3	.	TGTGCCAGCAGCGCCCAGGCCCAGGGCCCAGATACGCAGTATTTT	CASSAQAQGPDTQYF
TRBD1	TRBV27	15	TRBJ1-2	.	TGTGCCAGCACCCCAAGGGCAGGGGGGCACTATGGCTACACCTTC	CASTPRAGGHYGYTF
.	TRBV29-1	15	TRBJ2-7	.	TGCAGCGTTGAAGAAGGGGCCGGGTGGGGCTACGAGCAGTACTTC	CSVEEGAGWGYEQYF
TRBD2	TRBV9	16	TRBJ2-1	.	TGTGCCAGCAGCGCTTACACTAGCGGGGGTGGGAATGAGCAGTTCTTC	CASSAYTSGGGNEQFF
TRBD2	TRBV7-9	14	TRBJ2-7	.	TGTGCCAGCAGCTACTCACTAGCGCCCTACGAGCAGTACTTC	CASSYSLAPYEQYF
TRBD2	TRBV27	15	TRBJ2-1	.	TGTGCCAGCAGCCTACGGACTAGCGGGTTCAATGAGCAGTTCTTC	CASSLRTSGFNEQFF
.	TRBV7-8	15	TRBJ2-1	.	TGTGCCAGCAGCTTAGTATACGGCGGGGACAATGAGCAGTTCTTC	CASSLVYGGDNEQFF
.	TRBV6-5	14	TRBJ1-1	.	TGTGCCAGCAGCTACAAGGGGTTGGGCACTGAAGCTTTCTTT	CASSYKGLGTEAFF
.	TRBV5-1	14	TRBJ1-1	.	TGCGCCAGCAGCTTGAGGCGGGAGAACACTGAAGCTTTCTTT	CASSLRRENTEAFF
TRBD2	TRBV9	13	TRBJ2-1	.	TGTGCCAGCAGCGTCGGGACTAGCGCTGAGCAGTTCTTC	CASSVGTSAEQFF
.	TRBV18	14	TRBJ1-4	.	TGTGCCAGCTCACCCGGGTCAACTAATGAAAAACTGTTTTTT	CASSPGSTNEKLFF
TRBD2	TRBV7-2	16	TRBJ2-2	.	TGTGCCAGCAGCCCAGCGGGGGGGCTTACACCCGGGGAGCTGTTTTTT	CASSPAGGLTPGELFF
.	TRBV7-9	14	TRBJ2-1	.	TGTGCCAGCAGCACATCAGGGACTTACAATGAGCAGTTCTTC	CASSTSGTYNEQFF
TRBD2	TRBV9	19	TRBJ2-6	.	TGTGCCAGCAGCGTCCAGACTAGCGGGAGATCCCCTGGGGCCAACGTCCTGACTTTC	CASSVQTSGRSPGANVLTF
.	TRBV27	15	TRBJ2-1	once	TGTGCCAGCAGTTTAGGGTTCGGGGGCTACAATGAGCAGTTCTTC	CASSLGFGGYNEQFF
.	TRBV7-2	13	TRBJ2-7	once	TGTGCCAGCAGCTTATCAGGGACACCCGAGCAGTACTTC	CASSLSGTPEQYF
.	TRBV9	16	TRBJ2-5	.	TGTGCCAGCAGCGTAGGGGGAGCCGGTTACCTAGAGACCCAGTACTTC	CASSVGGAGYLETQYF
.	TRBV6-5	13	TRBJ2-7	.	TGTGCCAGCAGTTACTCGAGATCCTACGAGCAGTACTTC	CASSYSRSYEQYF
TRBD1	TRBV18	17	TRBJ1-6	.	TGTGCCAGCTCACCAAGATCCCCGGGACAGGGCTATTCACCCCTCCACTTT	CASSPRSPGQGYSPLHF
TRBD1	TRBV28	13	TRBJ1-2	.	TGTGCCAGCAGTCTTGGACAGGGGGAGGGCTACACCTTC	CASSLGQGEGYTF
TRBD1	TRBV5-1	15	TRBJ1-1	.	TGCGCCAGCAGCTTACTTGGGACAGGGGCAACTGAAGCTTTCTTT	CASSLLGTGATEAFF
.	TRBV9	13	TRBJ2-5	.	TGTGCCAGCAGCGGCCAGGGTTTAGAGACCCAGTACTTC	CASSGQGLETQYF